This T cell receptor (beta chain) was observed in a study of radiation and T cells in renal cell carcinoma. Whole-study results and caveats: Without pretreatment biopsies, baseline tumor clonotype presence was undetermined.

Regarding time point: blood 4 weeks post-SBRT, at nephrectomy. Treatment here: 15 Gy SBRT to primary tumor, nephrectomy 4 weeks later. Assay: immunoSEQ multiplex PCR; the TCRdb copy retains only in-frame clones and omits some. The sample records about 170,000 clones, about nine tenths being singletons. The ends lost 9 bases at V and 6 bases at J; junction bases unmatched: 8. This CDR3 region has 13 residues. CDR1 ENHRY and CDR2 SYGVKD come from the germline V gene. A remark on this clone: Its antigen is unknown.

The sequencing here drew on blood, taken from a patient whose treatment included radiotherapy and nephrectomy. The clonotype was recovered from a woman in her fifties or sixties with renal cell carcinoma. The rearrangement links TRBV10-3 to TRBJ2-1; 7 positions agree with TRBD1. The CDR3 protein is CAIEKQGFNEQFF. Here the CDR3 DNA reads TGTGCCATAGAAAAACAGGGGTTCAATGAGCAGTTCTTC.